This T cell receptor beta chain stems from a study of shared clonotypes between healthy human individuals. Study-wide background: The cohort comprised a couple of women and a few men. Their ages spanned 18 to 49 years. Researchers assigned three CD4 naive, three CD4 memory, two CD8 naive and one CD8 memory plate to each donor.

Measured with immunoSEQ multiplex PCR; TCRdb has only the in-frame clones, and not every one. The data contain about 1,800,000 clones, about 94% of them singletons. V shed 7 bases and J 1 base; nucleotides not matched to a gene: 6. The CDR3 spans 15 residues. Germline CDR1 SEHNR, CDR2 FQNEAQ (reference sequence). CD45RO-negative, CCR7-positively selected cells formed the naive CD8 fraction, excluding terminally differentiated effector memory CD45RA+ cells. This TCR derives from a man aged 18 to 30 in good health. The rearrangement links TRBV7-9 to TRBJ1-4; 7 bases fit TRBD1. The sequencing sample was made of naive CD8+ T cells sorted from blood. The chain's CDR3 is CASMRQGGTNEKLFF. In DNA, the CDR3 is TGTGCCAGCATGCGACAGGGCGGAACTAATGAAAAACTGTTTTTT.